The clone carrying this T cell receptor beta chain was detected a few times. Antigen specificity is unknown. These data come from a study of response to subunit inactivated influenza vaccine. Study-level results: Authors suggested seasonal influenza vaccinations each recruit few new T cells.

Germline V gene data show CDR1 as WSHSY and CDR2 as SAAADI. This CDR3 is built from 20 residues. V lost 0 bases and J lost 5; bases outside the gene matches: 19. One entry per CDR3 protein, called by TCRdb with MiXCR from the RT-PCR reads. The table lists around 530,000 distinct CDR3 sequences, approximately 16% of them singletons, with less than 4% in the top ten. This chain connects TRBV10-2 to TRBJ2-3; 8 bases fit TRBD2. This receptor was taken from a man between 45 and 75 years old who received an inactivated influenza vaccine. Here the sequenced sample was CD4+ T cells sorted from PBMCs, taken around 2 years after vaccination. In nucleotides, the CDR3 is TGCGCCAGCAGTGAGTCAAGAGCGGGGGCACCGCTGTTGACTAGAGATACGCAGTATTTT. Translating it yields CASSESRAGAPLLTRDTQYF.